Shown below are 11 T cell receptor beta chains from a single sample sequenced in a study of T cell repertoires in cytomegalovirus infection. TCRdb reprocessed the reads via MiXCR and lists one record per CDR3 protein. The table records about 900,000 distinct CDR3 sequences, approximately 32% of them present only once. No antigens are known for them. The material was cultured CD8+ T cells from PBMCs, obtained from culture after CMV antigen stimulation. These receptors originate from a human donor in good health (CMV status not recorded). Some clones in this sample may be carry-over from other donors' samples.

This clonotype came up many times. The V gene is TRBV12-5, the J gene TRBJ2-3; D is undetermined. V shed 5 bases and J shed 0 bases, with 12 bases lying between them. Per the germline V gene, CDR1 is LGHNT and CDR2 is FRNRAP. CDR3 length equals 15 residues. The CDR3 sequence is CASGPPASSTDTQYF. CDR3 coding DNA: TGTGCTAGTGGTCCCCCAGCGTCCAGCACAGATACGCAGTATTTT. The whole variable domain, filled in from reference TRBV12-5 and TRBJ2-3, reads DARVTQTPRHKVTEMGQEVTMRCQPILGHNTVFWYRQTMMQGLELLAYFRNRAPLDDSGMPKDRFSAEMPDATLATLKIQPSEPRDSAVYFCASGPPASSTDTQYFGPGTRLTVL.

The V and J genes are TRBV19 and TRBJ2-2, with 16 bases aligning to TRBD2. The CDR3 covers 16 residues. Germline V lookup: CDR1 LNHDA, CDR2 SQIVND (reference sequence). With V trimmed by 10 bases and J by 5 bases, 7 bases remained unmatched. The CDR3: CATVGTSGGATGELFF. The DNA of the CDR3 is TGTGCCACTGTTGGGACTAGCGGGGGGGCGACCGGGGAGCTGTTTTTT.

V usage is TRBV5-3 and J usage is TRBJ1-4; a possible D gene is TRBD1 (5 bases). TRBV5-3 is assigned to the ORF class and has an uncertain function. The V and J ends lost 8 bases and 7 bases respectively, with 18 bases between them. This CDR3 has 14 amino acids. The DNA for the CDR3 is TGTGCCAGCAGCCCGGAAGGGGTGGGTGAAAAACTGTTTTTT. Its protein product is CASSPEGVGEKLFF.

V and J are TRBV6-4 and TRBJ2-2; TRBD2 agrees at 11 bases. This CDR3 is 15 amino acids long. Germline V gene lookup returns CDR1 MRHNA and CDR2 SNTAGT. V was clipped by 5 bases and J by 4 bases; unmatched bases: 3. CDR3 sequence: CASSLAGGFTGELFF. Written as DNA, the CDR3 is TGTGCCAGCAGTCTAGCGGGGGGATTCACCGGGGAGCTGTTTTTT.

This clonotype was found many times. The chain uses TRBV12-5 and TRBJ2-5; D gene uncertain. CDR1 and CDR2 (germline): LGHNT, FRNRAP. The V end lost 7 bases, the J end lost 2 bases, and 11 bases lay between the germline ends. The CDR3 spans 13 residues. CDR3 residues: CASERAPQETQYF. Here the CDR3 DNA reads TGTGCTAGTGAACGGGCTCCGCAAGAGACCCAGTACTTC.

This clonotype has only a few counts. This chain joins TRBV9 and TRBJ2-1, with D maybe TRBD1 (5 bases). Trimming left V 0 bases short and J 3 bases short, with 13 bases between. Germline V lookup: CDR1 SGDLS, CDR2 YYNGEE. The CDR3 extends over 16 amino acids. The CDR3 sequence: CASSVVGQGNYNEQFF. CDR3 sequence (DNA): TGTGCCAGCAGCGTAGTGGGGCAGGGAAACTACAATGAGCAGTTCTTC. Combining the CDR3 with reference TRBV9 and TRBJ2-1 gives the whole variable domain DSGVTQTPKHLITATGQRVTLRCSPRSGDLSVYWYQQSLDQGLQFLIQYYNGEERAKGNILERFSAQQFPDLHSELNLSSLELGDSALYFCASSVVGQGNYNEQFFGPGTRLTVL.

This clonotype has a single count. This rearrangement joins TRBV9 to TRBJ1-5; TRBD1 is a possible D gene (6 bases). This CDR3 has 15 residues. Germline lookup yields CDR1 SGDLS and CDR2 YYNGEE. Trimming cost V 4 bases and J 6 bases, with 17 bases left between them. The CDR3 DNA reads TGTGCCAGCAGCCCAGGGGCGGGGGTATTTCAGCCCCAGCATTTT. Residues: CASSPGAGVFQPQHF.

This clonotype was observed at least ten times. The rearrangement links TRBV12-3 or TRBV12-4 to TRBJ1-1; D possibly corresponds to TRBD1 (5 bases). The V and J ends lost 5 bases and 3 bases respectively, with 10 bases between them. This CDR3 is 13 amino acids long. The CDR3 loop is CASSVGRYTEAFF. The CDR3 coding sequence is TGTGCCAGCAGTGTGGGACGGTACACTGAAGCTTTCTTT.

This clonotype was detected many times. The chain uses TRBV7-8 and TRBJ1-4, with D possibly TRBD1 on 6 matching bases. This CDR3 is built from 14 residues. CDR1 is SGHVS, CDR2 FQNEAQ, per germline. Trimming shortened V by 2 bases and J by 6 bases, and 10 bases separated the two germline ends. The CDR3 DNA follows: TGTGCCAGCAGCTTATGGGGGGCTGATGAAAAACTGTTTTTT. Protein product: CASSLWGADEKLFF.

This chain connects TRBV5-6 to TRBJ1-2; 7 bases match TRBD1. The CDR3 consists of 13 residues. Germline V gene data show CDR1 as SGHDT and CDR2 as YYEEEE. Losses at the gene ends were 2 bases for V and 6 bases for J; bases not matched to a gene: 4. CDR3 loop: CASSFDRVDGYTF. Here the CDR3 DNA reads TGTGCCAGCAGCTTCGACAGGGTAGATGGCTACACCTTC.

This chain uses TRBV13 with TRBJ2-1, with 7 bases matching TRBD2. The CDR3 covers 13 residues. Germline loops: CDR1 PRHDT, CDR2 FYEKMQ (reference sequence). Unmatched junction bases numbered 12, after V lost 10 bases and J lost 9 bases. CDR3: CATCIAGNSEQFF. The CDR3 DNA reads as TGTGCCACCTGTATAGCGGGTAACAGTGAGCAGTTCTTC.